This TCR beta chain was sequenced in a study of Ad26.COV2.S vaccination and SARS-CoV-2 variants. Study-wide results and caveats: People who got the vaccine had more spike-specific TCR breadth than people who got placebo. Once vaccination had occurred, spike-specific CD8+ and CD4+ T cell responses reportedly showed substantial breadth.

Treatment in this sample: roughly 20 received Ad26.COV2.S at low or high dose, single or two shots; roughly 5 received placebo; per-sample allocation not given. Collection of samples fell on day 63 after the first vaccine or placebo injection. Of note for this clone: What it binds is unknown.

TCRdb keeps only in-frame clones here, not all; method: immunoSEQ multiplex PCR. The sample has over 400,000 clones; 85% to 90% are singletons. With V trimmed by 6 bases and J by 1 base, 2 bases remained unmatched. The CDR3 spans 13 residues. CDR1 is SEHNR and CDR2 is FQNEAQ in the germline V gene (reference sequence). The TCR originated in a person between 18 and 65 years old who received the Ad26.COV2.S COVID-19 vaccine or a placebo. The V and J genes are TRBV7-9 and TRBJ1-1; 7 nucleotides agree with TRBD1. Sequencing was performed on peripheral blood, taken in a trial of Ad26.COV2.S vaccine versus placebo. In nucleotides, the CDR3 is TGTGCCAGCAGGGGACAGACGAACACTGAAGCTTTCTTT. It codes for CASRGQTNTEAFF. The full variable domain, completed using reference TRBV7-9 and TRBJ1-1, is DTGVSQNPRHKITKRGQNVTFRCDPISEHNRLYWYRQTLGQGPEFLTYFQNEAQLEKSRLLSDRFSAERPKGSFSTLEIQRTEQGDSAMYLCASRGQTNTEAFFGQGTRLTVV.